The 16 T cell receptor beta chains given below trace back to one sample, sequenced in a study of metastatic and nonmetastatic thyroid tumors. No treatment had been given to any patient before thyroid surgery. Using MiXCR, TCRdb reanalyzed the PCR reads. The sample shows about 18,000 clones, roughly 23% of them seen only once. Sequenced: adjacent normal tissue. Every receptor here comes from a female donor with papillary thyroid cancer or a benign thyroid nodule (not recorded which). Some clones in this sample may be carry-over from other donors' samples.

The rearrangement joins TRBV7-6 to TRBJ2-6; TRBD2 agrees at 8 bases. CDR3 length: 18 residues. V trimming: 5 bases; J trimming: 0 bases; junction bases outside the gene matches: 9. The V gene's germline CDR1 is SGHVS and CDR2 FNYEAQ. The CDR3 protein is CASSPGTRGGSGANVLTF. The CDR3 DNA reads TGTGCCAGCAGCCCTGGGACTAGGGGAGGCTCTGGGGCCAACGTCCTGACTTTC. Looking up the rest from reference TRBV7-6 and TRBJ2-6 gives the full variable domain: GAGVSQSPRYKVTKRGQDVALRCDPISGHVSLYWYRQALGQGPEFLTYFNYEAQQDKSGLPNDRFSAERPEGSISTLTIQRTEQRDSAMYRCASSPGTRGGSGANVLTFGAGSRLTVL.

This chain connects TRBV20-1 to TRBJ2-2, with 8 positions matching TRBD2. The CDR3 has 16 amino acids. After removal of 0 bases from V and 5 bases from J, the junction contained 8 bases not matched to a gene. Germline V gene lookup returns CDR1 DFQATT and CDR2 SNEGSKA (reference sequence). CDR3 in amino acids: CSARDQAGVGTGELFF. The CDR3 coding sequence is TGCAGTGCTAGAGATCAAGCGGGAGTTGGGACCGGGGAGCTGTTTTTT.

This clone was observed a few times. CDR3 region: CASSLGGASYEQYF. DNA for the CDR3: TGTGCCAGCAGCTTAGGGGGGGCCTCCTACGAGCAGTACTTC. The chain has TRBV28 and TRBJ2-7; D perhaps matches TRBD2 (7 bases). CDR3 length equals 14 residues. The germline gives CDR1 MDHEN, CDR2 SYDVKM. V was pared by 6 bases and J by 0 bases, with 12 bases between.

This clone appeared a few times. The rearrangement uses TRBV11-1 and TRBJ1-1; perhaps TRBD1 as D (6 bases). The CDR3 runs 16 residues. Trimming took off 2 bases at V and 1 base at J, with 14 bases between the two ends. Germline CDR1 reads SGHAT; CDR2 reads FQDESV (reference sequence). The CDR3 is CASSLPLWTENTEAFF. The CDR3 nucleotides read TGTGCCAGCAGCTTACCCCTATGGACAGAGAACACTGAAGCTTTCTTT.

The chain employs TRBV6-2 or TRBV6-3 and TRBJ2-1; D is unclear. Between the trimmed V and J ends, which lost 4 bases and 7 bases, there was a span of 8 bases. Germline-derived CDR1 and CDR2 are MNHEY and SVGEGT. CDR3 length: 12 residues. The CDR3, as DNA: TGTGCCAGCAGTTTCTATAGGAATGAGCAGTTCTTC. Translation gives CASSFYRNEQFF.

The chain uses TRBV7-2 and TRBJ1-1; D ambiguous. Trimming shortened V by 2 bases and J by 0 bases, and 10 bases separated the two germline ends. The CDR3 is 15 amino acids. Germline V gene sequence: CDR1 SGHTA, CDR2 FQGNSA. As DNA, the CDR3 is TGTGCCAGCAGCTTAAGCGCAACCATGAACACTGAAGCTTTCTTT. Translated, it gives CASSLSATMNTEAFF.

The rearrangement uses TRBV20-1 and TRBJ1-5; D ambiguous. Germline V lookup: CDR1 DFQATT, CDR2 SNEGSKA (reference sequence). V gave up 0 bases and J gave up 2 bases, with 8 bases separating them. There are 14 residues in the CDR3. Here the CDR3 DNA reads TGCAGTGCTAGAGATATGCAGGGCAATCAGCCCCAGCATTTT. This codes for CSARDMQGNQPQHF.

V gene TRBV28 combines with J gene TRBJ2-3; D assignment may be TRBD1 or TRBD2 (5 bases each). V lost 3 bases and J 4 bases, leaving 11 bases between the germline ends. CDR3 length: 14 residues. CDR1 and CDR2 from the germline V gene are MDHEN and SYDVKM. CDR3: CASSFGGFSDTQYF. In DNA form, the CDR3 reads TGTGCCAGCAGTTTTGGGGGATTCTCAGATACGCAGTATTTT.

This clone has only a few counts. This chain joins TRBV6-5 and TRBJ2-7, with unresolved D. This CDR3 has 13 residues. The germline V gene has CDR1 MNHEY and CDR2 SVGAGI. Trimming took 0 bases from V and 3 from J, leaving 6 bases between them. This chain's CDR3 is CASSYSIGYEQYF. For the CDR3, the DNA is TGTGCCAGCAGTTACTCGATAGGCTACGAGCAGTACTTC.

The J gene is TRBJ2-3, the V gene TRBV6-2 or TRBV6-3; 7 bases match TRBD1. CDR1 and CDR2 from the germline V gene are MNHEY and SVGEGT. This CDR3 is built from 15 residues. Trimming removed 9 bases from V and 0 bases from J; junction bases left unmatched: 9. The DNA of the CDR3 is TGTGCCAGTGGAGACAGGGTCGAAAGCACAGATACGCAGTATTTT. Its protein product is CASGDRVESTDTQYF.

The chain combines TRBV28 with TRBJ2-5, with no clear D. Germline values: CDR1 MDHEN, CDR2 SYDVKM. V was pared by 3 bases and J by 5 bases, with 10 bases between. The CDR3 consists of 13 residues. The CDR3 spells CASSLVGRETQYF. DNA for the CDR3: TGTGCCAGCAGTTTGGTCGGAAGGGAGACCCAGTACTTC.

This clone was seen a handful of times. The genes are TRBV6-1 and TRBJ2-7, with TRBD1 as a possible D gene (5 bases). V dropped 5 bases and J dropped 0 bases, with 14 bases sitting between them. Germline V gene lookup returns CDR1 MNHNS and CDR2 SASEGT. The CDR3 is 15 residues long. The CDR3 sequence is CASSPRGGSSYEQYF. The CDR3, as DNA: TGTGCCAGCAGTCCTAGGGGCGGTAGCTCCTACGAGCAGTACTTC.

The table lists this clone with many counts. V is TRBV6-1 and J is TRBJ2-7; 8 bases are shared with TRBD1. This CDR3 is built from 14 residues. V trimming: 3 bases; J trimming: 5 bases; junction bases outside the gene matches: 6. Germline CDR1 reads MNHNS; CDR2 reads SASEGT. The CDR3 reads CASSETDRVHEQYF. The CDR3 nucleotides are TGTGCCAGCAGTGAGACGGACAGGGTCCACGAGCAGTACTTC.

This clone was recorded at least ten times. CDR3: CASSRGQGLTGELFF. DNA of the CDR3: TGTGCCAGCAGTCGGGGACAGGGCCTCACCGGGGAGCTGTTTTTT. J is TRBJ2-2 and V is TRBV13; 9 nucleotides match TRBD1. The trim removed 6 bases at V and 4 bases at J, leaving 6 bases unmatched. The CDR3 covers 15 residues. Germline CDR1 reads PRHDT; CDR2 reads FYEKMQ (reference sequence). Full variable domain (outside the CDR3, taken from reference TRBV13 and TRBJ2-2): AAGVIQSPRHLIKEKRETATLKCYPIPRHDTVYWYQQGPGQDPQFLISFYEKMQSDKGSIPDRFSAQQFSDYHSELNMSSLELGDSALYFCASSRGQGLTGELFFGEGSRLTVL.

This rearrangement joins TRBV3-1 to TRBJ2-5; 9 nucleotides match TRBD2. Germline values: CDR1 LGHDT, CDR2 YNNKEL (reference sequence). After removal of 4 bases from V and 1 base from J, the junction contained 7 bases not matched to a gene. CDR3 length equals 16 residues. This chain's CDR3 is CASSPASGALQETQYF. The DNA for the CDR3 is TGTGCCAGCAGCCCGGCTAGCGGGGCACTCCAAGAGACCCAGTACTTC.

CDR3 amino acids: CASSQTGTREPDEQYF. CDR3 nucleotides: TGCGCCAGCAGCCAAACCGGGACTAGAGAACCAGACGAGCAGTACTTC. V is TRBV5-1 and J is TRBJ2-7; 8 positions agree with TRBD2. V lost 4 bases, J lost 5 bases, and 14 bases stayed unmatched. The CDR3 totals 16 residues. Germline-derived CDR1 and CDR2 are SGHRS and YFSETQ. Variable domain in full (rest from reference TRBV5-1 and TRBJ2-7): KAGVTQTPRYLIKTRGQQVTLSCSPISGHRSVSWYQQTPGQGLQFLFEYFSETQRNKGNFPGRFSGRQFSNSRSEMNVSTLELGDSALYLCASSQTGTREPDEQYFGPGTRLTVT.